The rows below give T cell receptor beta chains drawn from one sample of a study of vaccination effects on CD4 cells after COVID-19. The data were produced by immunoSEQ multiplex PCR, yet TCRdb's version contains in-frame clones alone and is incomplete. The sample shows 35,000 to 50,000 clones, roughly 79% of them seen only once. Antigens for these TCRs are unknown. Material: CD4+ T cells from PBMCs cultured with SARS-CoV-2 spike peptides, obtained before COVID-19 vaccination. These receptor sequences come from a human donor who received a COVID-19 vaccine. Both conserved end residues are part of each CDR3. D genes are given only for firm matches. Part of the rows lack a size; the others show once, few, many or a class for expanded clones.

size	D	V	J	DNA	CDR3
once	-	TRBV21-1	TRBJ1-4	TGTGCCAGCAGCAAAGGGGGCCCTTTAAGGAATGAAAAACTGTTTTTT	CASSKGGPLRNEKLFF
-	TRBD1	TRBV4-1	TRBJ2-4	TGCGCCAGCAGCCTGAGGGGGACAGGGGGCGCGGGCGGAAACATTCAGTACTTC	CASSLRGTGGAGGNIQYF
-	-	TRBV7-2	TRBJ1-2	TGTGCCAGCAGCACCCTCAGCCCAGGCTATGGCTACACCTTC	CASSTLSPGYGYTF
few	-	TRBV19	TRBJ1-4	TGTGCCAGTAGCACAGGGCTGCTAGGTGAAAAACTGTTTTTT	CASSTGLLGEKLFF
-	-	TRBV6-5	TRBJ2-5	TGTGCCAGTAGGACTGACCCGGGTGAGACCCAGTACTTC	CASRTDPGETQYF
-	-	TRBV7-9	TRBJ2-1	TGTGCCAGCAGCATGGCCCGCCGGCAGTTCTTC	CASSMARRQFF
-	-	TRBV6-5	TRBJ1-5	TGTGCCAGCAGTTACCGCAATGGGCCCCAGCATTTT	CASSYRNGPQHF
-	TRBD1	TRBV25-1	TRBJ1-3	TGTGCCAGCAGTACCCCCAGGGGGAATTTTGGAAACACCATATATTTT	CASSTPRGNFGNTIYF
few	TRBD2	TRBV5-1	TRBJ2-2	TGCGCCAGCAGCGACGGGGGGGGCGACTACACCGGGGAGCTGTTTTTT	CASSDGGGDYTGELFF
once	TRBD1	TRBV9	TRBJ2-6	TGTGCCAGCAGCCCTAACAGGGCAGGGGGCTCTGGGGCCAACGTCCTGACTTTC	CASSPNRAGGSGANVLTF
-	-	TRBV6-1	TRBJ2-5	TGTGCCAGCAGTGAAAGGGACGGTCAACAGACCCAGTACTTC	CASSERDGQQTQYF
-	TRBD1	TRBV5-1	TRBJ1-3	TGCGCCAGCAGTCTGCAGGGGGACGGAAACACCATATATTTT	CASSLQGDGNTIYF
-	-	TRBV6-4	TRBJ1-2	TGTGCCAGCAGCGCAGGGGCAGCTAACTATGGCTACACCTTC	CASSAGAANYGYTF
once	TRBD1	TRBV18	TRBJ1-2	TGTGCCAGCTCGCCTGGGACAGGGGGCTCCTATGGCTACACCTTC	CASSPGTGGSYGYTF
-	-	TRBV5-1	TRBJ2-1	TGCGCCAGCACCTCATTAGGGGGGGAGATCTACAATGAGCAGTTCTTC	CASTSLGGEIYNEQFF
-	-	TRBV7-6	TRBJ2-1	TGTGCCAGCAGCTTAGCTACGGGCAGGGCCCGCTCCTACAATGAGCAGTTCTTC	CASSLATGRARSYNEQFF
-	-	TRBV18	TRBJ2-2	TGTGCCAGCTCCCGAGGATCCGCGAACACCGGGGAGCTGTTTTTT	CASSRGSANTGELFF
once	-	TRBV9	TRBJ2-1	TGTGCCAGCAGCGTAGATCGCTGGGGGGGGCTCAATGAGCAGTTCTTC	CASSVDRWGGLNEQFF
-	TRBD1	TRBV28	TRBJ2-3	TGTGCCAGCAGTTTATGGCAGGGGGTGACAGATACGCAGTATTTT	CASSLWQGVTDTQYF
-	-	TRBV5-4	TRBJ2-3	TGTGCCAGCAGCTTAGAAGTTGTCGTCTCCACAGATACGCAGTATTTT	CASSLEVVVSTDTQYF
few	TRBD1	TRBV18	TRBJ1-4	TGTGCCAGCTCACGGTCGACAGGGTCTAATGAAAAACTGTTTTTT	CASSRSTGSNEKLFF
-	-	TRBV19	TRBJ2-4	TGTGCCAGTAGTATTGACCTCCTAGTGTACTTC	CASSIDLLVYF
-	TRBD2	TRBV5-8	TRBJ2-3	TGTGCCAGTCCCGACGCACTAGCGGGGGGGTTATCCCGCACAGATACGCAGTATTTT	CASPDALAGGLSRTDTQYF
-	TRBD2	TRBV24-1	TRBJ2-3	TGTGCCACCAGTGATCCCATTAGACTAGCGGGGGCGGATACGCAGTATTTT	CATSDPIRLAGADTQYF
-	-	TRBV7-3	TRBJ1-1	TGTGCCAGCAGCTTAAAGGGGCAGGGGACTGAAGCTTTCTTT	CASSLKGQGTEAFF
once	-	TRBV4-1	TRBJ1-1	TGCGCTACTCGAGCAGGGGTATCCACTGAAGCTTTCTTT	CATRAGVSTEAFF
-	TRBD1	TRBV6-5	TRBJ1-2	TGTGCCAGCAGTTATGACAGGGGAGATTCTGGCTACACCTTC	CASSYDRGDSGYTF
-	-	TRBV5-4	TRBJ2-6	TGTGCCAGCAGCTTGGGGGGCTCCGGGGCCAACGTCCTGACTTTC	CASSLGGSGANVLTF
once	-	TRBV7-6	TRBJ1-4	TGTGCCAGCAGAGACCCAGTTGCAACTAATGAAAAACTGTTTTTT	CASRDPVATNEKLFF
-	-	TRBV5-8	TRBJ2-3	TGTGCCAGCCCAGGAGTTCCAGGGTATCGCACAGATACGCAGTATTTT	CASPGVPGYRTDTQYF
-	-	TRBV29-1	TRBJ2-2	TGCAGCGCAGACACTCCGAACACCGGGGAGCTGTTTTTT	CSADTPNTGELFF
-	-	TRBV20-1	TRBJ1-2	TGCAGTGCAATACAGGGCTATGGCTACACCTTC	CSAIQGYGYTF
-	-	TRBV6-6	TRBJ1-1	TGTGCCAGCAGTGCGGAGAGTTGGGTCACTGAAGCTTTCTTT	CASSAESWVTEAFF
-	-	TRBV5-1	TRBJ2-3	TGCGCCAGCAGCTTGGAGTCAGGCAATTGGGATACGCAGTATTTT	CASSLESGNWDTQYF
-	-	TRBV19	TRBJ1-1	TGTGCCAGTAGTATCTATAGGTTGAACACTGAAGCTTTCTTT	CASSIYRLNTEAFF